Sequencing of this TCR beta chain was carried out in a study of blood T cell repertoires in COVID-19. Study at large: From the United States, Italy and Spain came samples of acute and convalescent COVID-19. From T cells, B-cell-depleted T cells, or PBMCs came the material, which was cDNA or gDNA.

Germline CDR1 reads SGHTA; CDR2 reads FQGTGA. CDR3 length: 15 amino acids. V shed 2 bases and J 4 bases; nucleotides not matched to a gene: 5. Methods used by the authors: Scientists estimated how many nucleated cells there were by amplifying reference gene primers. Produced via immunoSEQ multiplex PCR; TCRdb's table is partial and in-frame only. V and J calls plus clone size are reproduced from that table; the DNA served to infer D and trimming. Here the sample spans a few hundred thousand clones, approximately 89% being singletons. The TCR comes from a woman aged 60-75 years with acute or convalescent COVID-19. The V gene is TRBV7-3, the J gene TRBJ2-1; 7 bases map to TRBD1. The specimen was peripheral blood. In DNA form, the CDR3 reads TGTGCCAGCAGCTTAGAGCCGGGACAGTACAATGAGCAGTTCTTC. Translated: CASSLEPGQYNEQFF.